Following are 7 T cell receptor beta chains from one sample sequenced in a study of T cells in pancreatic ductal adenocarcinoma. The selected patients with pancreatic ductal adenocarcinoma had surgery but no neoadjuvant therapy. The table came from immunoSEQ multiplex PCR; TCRdb's copy has only in-frame clones and leaves some out. Of 85,000 to 120,000 clones listed, more than 90% are singletons. Sequencing was carried out using PBMCs. The receptors here all came from a human donor with pancreatic ductal adenocarcinoma.

This chain links TRBV28 with TRBJ2-7, with a weak D call TRBD1 (6 bases). The CDR3 is 12 residues long. Trimming removed 8 bases at V and 9 bases at J, with 17 bases between. Germline-derived CDR1 and CDR2 are MDHEN and SYDVKM. The CDR3 sequence: CASGPPRGRQYF. CDR3 DNA: TGTGCCAGCGGTCCACCCAGGGGTCGGCAGTACTTC.

The V gene is TRBV6-1, the J gene TRBJ2-7, with TRBD2 matching 10 bases. The CDR3 spans 14 residues. Germline V lookup: CDR1 MNHNS, CDR2 SASEGT. The CDR3 DNA sequence: TGTGCTTCCAAATTAGCGGGAGGTACCTACGAGCAGTACTTC. This sequence encodes CASKLAGGTYEQYF.

The rearrangement joins TRBV7-3 to TRBJ2-1; the match to TRBD2 covers 11 bases. Germline loops: CDR1 SGHTA, CDR2 FQGTGA. CDR3 length equals 15 residues. V lost 2 bases and J lost 6; bases outside the gene matches: 3. CDR3 in DNA: TGTGCCAGCAGCTTATTACTAGCGGGAGTCAATGAGCAGTTCTTC. This encodes CASSLLLAGVNEQFF.

V and J are TRBV27 and TRBJ2-2, with a tentative D call TRBD1 (6 bases). This CDR3 is 16 amino acids long. With 3 bases removed from V and 1 base from J, the gap between germline ends came to 12 bases. Germline V CDR1 and CDR2: MNHEY, SMNVEV (reference sequence). As DNA, the CDR3 is TGTGCCAGCAGTTTCAGGGCAGGGGTGAACACCGGGGAGCTGTTTTTT. This gives the protein CASSFRAGVNTGELFF.

V gene TRBV7-9 combines with J gene TRBJ1-3; D is possibly TRBD1 (6 bases). The CDR3 is 14 residues long. The germline V and J ends were trimmed by 6 bases and 2 bases, with 11 bases remaining between them. Germline lookup yields CDR1 SEHNR and CDR2 FQNEAQ (reference sequence). As DNA, the CDR3 is TGTGCCAGCAGAAGAGGGACAACTGGAAACACCATATATTTT. It yields the protein CASRRGTTGNTIYF.

V usage is TRBV7-9 and J usage is TRBJ2-3, with D unresolved. The germline gives CDR1 SEHNR, CDR2 FQNEAQ (reference sequence). The ends were cut back, 5 bases at V and 0 bases at J, with 6 bases in the middle. This CDR3 is built from 13 residues. CDR3 residues: CASSLFSTDTQYF. CDR3 nucleotide sequence: TGTGCCAGCAGCCTGTTTAGCACAGATACGCAGTATTTT.

The J gene is TRBJ2-4, the V gene TRBV2; 9 bases are shared with TRBD2. CDR3 length equals 15 residues. From germline, CDR1 is SNHLY and CDR2 FYNNEI. V lost 4 bases, J lost 6 bases, and 7 bases stayed unmatched. The CDR3: CASSVSGSSGNIQYF. In DNA, the CDR3 is TGTGCCAGCAGTGTTAGCGGGAGTAGCGGAAACATTCAGTACTTC. Drawing the rest from reference TRBV2 and TRBJ2-4, the complete variable domain is EPEVTQTPSHQVTQMGQEVILRCVPISNHLYFYWYRQILGQKVEFLVSFYNNEISEKSEIFDDQFSVERPDGSNFTLKIRSTKLEDSAMYFCASSVSGSSGNIQYFGAGTRLSVL.